The clone carrying this T cell receptor beta chain came up a few times. Authors' data handling: Reference gene primer amplification gave estimated nucleated cell counts. Repertoires were generated with immunoSEQ multiplex PCR, while TCRdb's copy carries only in-frame clones and drops some. The DNA gave D and trimming, while V, J and clone size come from that table. The sample lists 200,000 to 300,000 clones; about 87% were seen once. The data were taken from a study of blood T cell repertoires in COVID-19. Background on the study: Spain, Italy and the United States supplied samples that represented acute and convalescent COVID-19.

Cohort allocation depended upon clinical history that participants reported. With 6 bases removed from V and 5 bases from J, the gap between germline ends came to 19 bases. From germline, CDR1 is SQVTM and CDR2 ANQGSEA. The CDR3 sequence is 14 residues long. The sample consisted of PBMCs or T cells enriched from blood (not recorded which). This chain links TRBV29-1 with TRBJ1-1; D gene ambiguous. The sequence was collected from a woman in her forties with acute COVID-19. Here the CDR3 DNA reads TGCAGCGTGCCTGTCTCCGGTCGAGGGACTGAAGCTTTCTTT. It specifies CSVPVSGRGTEAFF. The variable domain in full, with the rest retrieved from reference TRBV29-1 and TRBJ1-1, is SAVISQKPSRDICQRGTSLTIQCQVDSQVTMMFWYRQQPGQSLTLIATANQGSEATYESGFVIDKFPISRPNLTFSTLTVSNMSPEDSSIYLCSVPVSGRGTEAFFGQGTRLTVV.